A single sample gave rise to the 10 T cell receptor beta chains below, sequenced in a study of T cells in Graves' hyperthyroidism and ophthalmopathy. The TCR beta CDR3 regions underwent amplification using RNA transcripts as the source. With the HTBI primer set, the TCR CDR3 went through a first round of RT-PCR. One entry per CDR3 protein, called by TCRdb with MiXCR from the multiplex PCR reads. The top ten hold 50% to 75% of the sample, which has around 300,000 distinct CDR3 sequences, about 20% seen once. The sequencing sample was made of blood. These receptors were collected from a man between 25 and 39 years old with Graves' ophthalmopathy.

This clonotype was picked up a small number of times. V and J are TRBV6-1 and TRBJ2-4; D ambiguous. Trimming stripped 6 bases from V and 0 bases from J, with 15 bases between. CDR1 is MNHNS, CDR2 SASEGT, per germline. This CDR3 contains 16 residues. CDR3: CASRLYGDLAKNIQYF. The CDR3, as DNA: TGTGCCAGCAGGTTGTACGGCGACTTAGCCAAAAACATTCAGTACTTC.

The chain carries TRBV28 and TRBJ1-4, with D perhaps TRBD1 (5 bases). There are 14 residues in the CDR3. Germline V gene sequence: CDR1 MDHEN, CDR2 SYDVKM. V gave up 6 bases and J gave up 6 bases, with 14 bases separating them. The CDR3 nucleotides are TGTGCCAGCAGATATGACAGACACGATGAAAAACTGTTTTTT. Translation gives CASRYDRHDEKLFF.

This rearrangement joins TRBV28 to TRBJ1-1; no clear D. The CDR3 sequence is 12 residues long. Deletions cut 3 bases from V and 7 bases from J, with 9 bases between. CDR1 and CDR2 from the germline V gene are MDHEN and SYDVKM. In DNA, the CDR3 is TGTGCCAGCAGTTTTATCGGGAGTGAAGCTTTCTTT. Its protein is CASSFIGSEAFF.

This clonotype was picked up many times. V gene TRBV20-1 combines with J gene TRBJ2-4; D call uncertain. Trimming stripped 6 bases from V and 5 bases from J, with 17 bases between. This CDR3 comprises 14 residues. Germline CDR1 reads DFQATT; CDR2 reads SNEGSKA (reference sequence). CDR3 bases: TGCAGTGCAGACCTTACGAGTGGGGAAAACATTCAGTACTTC. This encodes CSADLTSGENIQYF.

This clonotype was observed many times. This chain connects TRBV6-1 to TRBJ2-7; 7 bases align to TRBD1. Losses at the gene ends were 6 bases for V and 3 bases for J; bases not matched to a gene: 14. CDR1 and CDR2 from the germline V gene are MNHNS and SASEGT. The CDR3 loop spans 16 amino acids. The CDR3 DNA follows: TGTGCCAGCAGAGCATCAGGGACAGCTGCTCTCTACGAGCAGTACTTC. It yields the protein CASRASGTAALYEQYF.

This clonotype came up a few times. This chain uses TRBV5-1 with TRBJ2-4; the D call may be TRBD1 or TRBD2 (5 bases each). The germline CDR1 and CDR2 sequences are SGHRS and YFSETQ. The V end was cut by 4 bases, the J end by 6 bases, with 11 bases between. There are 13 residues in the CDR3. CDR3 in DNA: TGCGCCAGCAGCCCCGGGACGGTAAACATTCAGTACTTC. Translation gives CASSPGTVNIQYF.

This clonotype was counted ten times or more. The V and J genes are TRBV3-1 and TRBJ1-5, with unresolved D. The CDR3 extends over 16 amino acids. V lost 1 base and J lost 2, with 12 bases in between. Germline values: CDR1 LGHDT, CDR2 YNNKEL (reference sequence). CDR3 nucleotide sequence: TGTGCCAGCAGCCAAGGTGGAGGGTTGGGCAATCAGCCCCAGCATTTT. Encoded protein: CASSQGGGLGNQPQHF.

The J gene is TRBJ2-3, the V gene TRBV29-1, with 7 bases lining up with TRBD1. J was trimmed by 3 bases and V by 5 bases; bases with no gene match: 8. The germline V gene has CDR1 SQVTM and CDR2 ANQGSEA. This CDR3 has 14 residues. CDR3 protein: CSVNPPTGTDTQYF. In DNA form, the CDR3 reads TGCAGCGTTAACCCACCGACAGGGACAGATACGCAGTATTTT.

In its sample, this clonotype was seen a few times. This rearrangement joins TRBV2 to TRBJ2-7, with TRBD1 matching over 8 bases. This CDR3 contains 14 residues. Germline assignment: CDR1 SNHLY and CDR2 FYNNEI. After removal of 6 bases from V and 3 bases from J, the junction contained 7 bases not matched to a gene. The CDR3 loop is CASRWTGMSYEQYF. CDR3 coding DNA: TGTGCCAGCAGATGGACAGGGATGAGCTACGAGCAGTACTTC.

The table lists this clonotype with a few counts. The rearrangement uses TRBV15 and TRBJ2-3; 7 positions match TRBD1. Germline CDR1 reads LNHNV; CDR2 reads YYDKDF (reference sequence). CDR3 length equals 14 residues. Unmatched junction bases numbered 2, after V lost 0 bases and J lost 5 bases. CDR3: CATSREGQLDTQYF. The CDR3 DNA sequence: TGTGCCACCAGCAGAGAGGGACAGTTAGATACGCAGTATTTT.